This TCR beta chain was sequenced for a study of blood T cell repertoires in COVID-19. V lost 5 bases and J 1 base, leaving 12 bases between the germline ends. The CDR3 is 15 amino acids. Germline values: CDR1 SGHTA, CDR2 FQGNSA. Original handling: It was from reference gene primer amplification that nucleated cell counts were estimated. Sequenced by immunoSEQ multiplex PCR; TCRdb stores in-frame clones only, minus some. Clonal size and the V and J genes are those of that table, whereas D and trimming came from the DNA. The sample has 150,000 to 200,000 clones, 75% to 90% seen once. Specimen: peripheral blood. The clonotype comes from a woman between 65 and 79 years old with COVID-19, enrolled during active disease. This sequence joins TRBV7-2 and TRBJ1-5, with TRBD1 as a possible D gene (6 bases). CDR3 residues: CASSPQTGSNQPQHF. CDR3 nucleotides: TGTGCCAGCAGCCCCCAAACAGGGAGCAATCAGCCCCAGCATTTT.